This T cell receptor (beta chain) was recorded in a study of T cell repertoires in cytomegalovirus infection. Overall study context: Indications of both CMV infection and matching HLA type were provided by public TCR beta signatures. Whole-study findings and limits: The response measured ex vivo was dominated by TCR beta clonotypes (HLA-C-restricted and CMV-specific).

TCRdb re-analysed the reads in MiXCR, keeping a single row per CDR3 protein. Counted here are hundreds of thousands of distinct CDR3 sequences, roughly a sixth occurring once; the ten biggest clones make up about 12%. Comments on this clonotype: The target antigen is unknown.

Germline V gene sequence: CDR1 SGDLS, CDR2 YYNGEE. The V end was cut by 3 bases, the J end by 0 bases, with 13 bases between. The CDR3 has 16 residues. Source material: PBMCs. The gene calls are TRBV9 and TRBJ2-1; tentatively, D is TRBD2 (5 bases). The receptor was isolated from a human donor in good health (CMV status not recorded). Some clones in this sample may be carry-over from other donors' samples. The CDR3 coding sequence is TGTGCCAGCAGCGAGAGGGCTCCCAGCTCCTACAATGAGCAGTTCTTC. Encoded protein: CASSERAPSSYNEQFF. Full variable domain (rest looked up from reference TRBV9 and TRBJ2-1): DSGVTQTPKHLITATGQRVTLRCSPRSGDLSVYWYQQSLDQGLQFLIQYYNGEERAKGNILERFSAQQFPDLHSELNLSSLELGDSALYFCASSERAPSSYNEQFFGPGTRLTVL.